What follows is one TCR beta chain and its context. What it binds is not known. Assay: immunoSEQ multiplex PCR; the TCRdb copy retains only in-frame clones and omits some. The sample lists approximately 52,000 clones; 80% to 85% were seen once. The data stem from a study of OX40 agonist ivuxolimab in advanced cancers. Turning to the study itself: Participants averaged approximately 65 years of age (range roughly 23 to 79) and were around 85% male. Past anti-PD-1, anti-PD-L1 or anti-CTLA-4 therapy was accepted, and 30% to 45% had received some. Three patients showed partial responses: one hepatocellular carcinoma and two cutaneous melanoma cases.

Study results and caveats: Researchers report that CD8+ T cells had, on average, more expanded clones than CD4+.

The J segment lost 2 bases and the V segment lost 6 bases, leaving 20 bases of the junction unmatched. Looked up from germline, CDR1 is MDHEN and CDR2 is SYDVKM. This CDR3 has 20 residues. This TCR derives from an adult with an advanced solid tumor such as melanoma, head and neck, liver or kidney cancer. The sequencing here drew on CD4+ or CD8+ T cells sorted from blood, taken in a trial of the OX40 agonist ivuxolimab. The chain combines TRBV28 with TRBJ2-5, with 11 bases fitting TRBD2. The CDR3 reads CASSTLRTSGSGTLQETQYF. The DNA of the CDR3 is TGTGCCAGCAGCACTCTGCGGACTAGCGGGTCAGGGACCCTACAAGAGACCCAGTACTTC.